The rows below give T cell receptor beta chains drawn from one sample of a study of blood T cell repertoires in COVID-19. The table came from immunoSEQ multiplex PCR; TCRdb's copy has only in-frame clones and leaves some out. The sample has more than 200,000 clones; approximately 90% are singletons. Sequencing was carried out using PBMCs or T cells enriched from blood (not recorded which). Receptors originate from a man between 25 and 39 years old who had recovered from COVID-19. CDR3s include the opening cysteine and the closing phenylalanine or tryptophan. Each record gives: J gene, clone size, V gene, D gene, CDR3 DNA, CDR3 protein. D genes are given only for firm matches. Some rows mark clone size as missing; the rest say once, few, many or name a class of expanded clone.

TRBJ2-7	NA	TRBV29-1	TRBD1	TGCAGCGTTGCAGGACAGGGTCTCTTCTCCGAGCAGTACTTC	CSVAGQGLFSEQYF
TRBJ1-1	NA	TRBV6-5	TRBD1	TGTGCCAGCGAGGGACAGGGGTTCACTGAAGCTTTCTTT	CASEGQGFTEAFF
TRBJ1-3	NA	TRBV2	NA	TGTGCCAGCAGTGACCAGGGGTATGGAAACACCATATATTTT	CASSDQGYGNTIYF
TRBJ2-7	NA	TRBV18	NA	TGTGCCAGCTCAGCCGGGGTCTACGAGCAGTACTTC	CASSAGVYEQYF
TRBJ2-7	NA	TRBV2	TRBD2	TGTGCCAGCCAAGGAGGGGGACGCGGCGGGAGGCTGTTCTCTGAGCAGTACTTC	CASQGGGRGGRLFSEQYF
TRBJ2-2	NA	TRBV3-1/TRBV3-2	NA	TGTGCCAGCAGCCAGGAGACGCGAGGCACCGGGGAGCTGTTTTTT	CASSQETRGTGELFF
TRBJ2-3	NA	TRBV5-4	TRBD1	TGTGCCAGCACCAGGACAGGGGATACGCAGTATTTT	CASTRTGDTQYF
TRBJ2-1	NA	TRBV6-5	TRBD2	TGTGCCAGCAGTTACAGGGAGGGTATCGATGAGCAGTTCTTC	CASSYREGIDEQFF
TRBJ1-1	NA	TRBV4-1	NA	TGCGCCAGCAGCCAAGTAACCACAGGGAAACCTGAAGCTTTCTTT	CASSQVTTGKPEAFF
TRBJ1-3	NA	TRBV5-1	NA	TGCGCCAGCAGCTTGGAGACAGGCTCTGGAAACACCATATATTTT	CASSLETGSGNTIYF
TRBJ1-2	NA	TRBV5-4	TRBD1	TGTGCCAGCAGCCCCCAGACAGGGGGGAACTATGGCTACACCTTC	CASSPQTGGNYGYTF
TRBJ1-2	NA	TRBV7-9	NA	TGTGCCAGCAGCCCGACGACAGGCCCCTATGGCTACACCTTC	CASSPTTGPYGYTF
TRBJ1-1	NA	TRBV12-3/TRBV12-4	NA	TGTGCCAGCAGTTTACGGGTGGCCACTGAAGCTTTCTTT	CASSLRVATEAFF
TRBJ1-1	NA	TRBV28	NA	TGTGCCAGCAGTTCCAGGGGAAACACTGAAGCTTTCTTT	CASSSRGNTEAFF
TRBJ1-2	NA	TRBV5-4	NA	TGTGCCAGCAGCTTGGGGGACACGCGCTACACCTTC	CASSLGDTRYTF
TRBJ1-5	once	TRBV20-1	NA	TGCAGTGCTAGTGAATCGACAGCGGGACAGCCCCAGCATTTT	CSASESTAGQPQHF
TRBJ2-2	NA	TRBV14	NA	TGTGCCAGCAGCCTAATCCACATCGCGAACACCGGGGAGCTGTTTTTT	CASSLIHIANTGELFF
TRBJ1-6	NA	TRBV6-5	NA	TGTGCCAGCAGTTACTCGATGGGCAGCCCTTCACCCCTCCACTTT	CASSYSMGSPSPLHF
TRBJ1-2	NA	TRBV4-2	TRBD1	TGTGCCAGCAGTACAGGGGGCGCAACCGACTATGGCTACACCTTC	CASSTGGATDYGYTF
TRBJ1-6	few	TRBV27	TRBD1	TGTGCCAGCAGTTCCCGACAGGGAGTGGGTAATTCACCCCTCCACTTT	CASSSRQGVGNSPLHF
TRBJ1-2	NA	TRBV9	TRBD1	TGTGCCAGCAGCGAGGGACAGCGCTATGGCTACACCTTC	CASSEGQRYGYTF
TRBJ1-1	few	TRBV6-5	NA	TGTGCCAGCAGTTACCCGCAGGGTAAGGGCACTGAAGCTTTCTTT	CASSYPQGKGTEAFF
TRBJ1-2	once	TRBV27	NA	TGTGCCAGCAGTAGCACAGGTAATGGCTACACCTTC	CASSSTGNGYTF
TRBJ1-3	NA	TRBV2	TRBD1	TGTGCCAGCAGTTCTTCAGGGGGTTTCCTCTCTGGAAACACCATATATTTT	CASSSSGGFLSGNTIYF
TRBJ2-5	once	TRBV15	NA	TGTGCCACCAGCAGGTCTTTCCAGGAGACCCAGTACTTC	CATSRSFQETQYF
TRBJ2-7	NA	TRBV27	TRBD1	TGTGCCAGCAGTTCCCCGGGACAGGGGGACGAGCAGTACTTC	CASSSPGQGDEQYF
TRBJ1-2	NA	TRBV6-5	NA	TGTGCCAGCAGACGCCTACAGGGTAACTATGGCTACACCTTC	CASRRLQGNYGYTF
TRBJ2-7	NA	TRBV18	TRBD2	TGTGCCAGCTCACCACCCTTGGCTAGCGGGAGAGGTGAGCAGTACTTC	CASSPPLASGRGEQYF
TRBJ1-6	NA	TRBV4-2	NA	TGTGCCAGCAGCCAAGTGGGGCCGGACGGTAGCCTCCACTTT	CASSQVGPDGSLHF
TRBJ2-7	NA	TRBV6-5	TRBD1	TGTGCCAGTCGAACTTACGGACAGGGGGCGGACGAGCAGTACTTC	CASRTYGQGADEQYF
TRBJ1-2	NA	TRBV7-2	NA	TGTGCCAGCAGGCCTCCATTGAGTCCTTCGTATGGCTACACCTTC	CASRPPLSPSYGYTF
TRBJ2-7	NA	TRBV13	TRBD1	TGTGCCAGCAGCTCCGGGACAGGAGCCTACGAGCAGTACTTC	CASSSGTGAYEQYF
TRBJ1-1	NA	TRBV28	NA	TGTGCCAGCAGTCTTGAGTCTCTGGTTGGCACTGAAGCTTTCTTT	CASSLESLVGTEAFF
TRBJ1-2	NA	TRBV6-1	NA	TGTGCCAGCAGTGAAACGGTCGGTGGCTACACCTTC	CASSETVGGYTF
TRBJ2-7	few	TRBV19	NA	TGTGCCAGTAAAACGGGAGCGGGCTTCGCCTACGAGCAGTACTTC	CASKTGAGFAYEQYF
TRBJ2-1	NA	TRBV19	TRBD2	TGTGCCAGTAGTACTAGCGGGAGAGGTAACTACAATGAGCAGTTCTTC	CASSTSGRGNYNEQFF
TRBJ1-5	NA	TRBV30	NA	TGTGCCTGGAGTGTACGGGGGGCCTGGCAGCCCCAGCATTTT	CAWSVRGAWQPQHF
TRBJ1-3	NA	TRBV28	TRBD1	TGTGCCAGCGGGGAGACAGGGGCTGGAAACACCATATATTTT	CASGETGAGNTIYF
TRBJ1-2	NA	TRBV2	NA	TGTGCCAGCAGCGTAACAAGTGGCAGGGCGTACACCTTC	CASSVTSGRAYTF
TRBJ1-5	NA	TRBV3-1/TRBV3-2	NA	TGTGCCAGCAGCCAAGGCACAGGTCCCAATCAGCCCCAGCATTTT	CASSQGTGPNQPQHF
TRBJ2-2	NA	TRBV14	TRBD1	TGTGCCAGCAGCTTTCGACTCCAGGGGGCTTACAACACCGGGGAGCTGTTTTTT	CASSFRLQGAYNTGELFF
TRBJ2-3	few	TRBV19	NA	TGTGCCAGCAAGCCAGGCGGAGCGGTTGGGAGCACAGATACGCAGTATTTT	CASKPGGAVGSTDTQYF
TRBJ2-7	NA	TRBV2	TRBD2	TGTGCCAGCAGTGACGGGGGGGCCCTCTACGAGCAGTACTTC	CASSDGGALYEQYF
TRBJ2-7	once	TRBV5-5	TRBD1	TGTGCCAGCAGGCGTGGGACAGGGCGAACCTACGAGCAGTACTTC	CASRRGTGRTYEQYF
TRBJ2-1	NA	TRBV11-2	NA	TGTGCCAGCAGCCCCTCGGGGTCCTACAATGAGCAGTTCTTC	CASSPSGSYNEQFF